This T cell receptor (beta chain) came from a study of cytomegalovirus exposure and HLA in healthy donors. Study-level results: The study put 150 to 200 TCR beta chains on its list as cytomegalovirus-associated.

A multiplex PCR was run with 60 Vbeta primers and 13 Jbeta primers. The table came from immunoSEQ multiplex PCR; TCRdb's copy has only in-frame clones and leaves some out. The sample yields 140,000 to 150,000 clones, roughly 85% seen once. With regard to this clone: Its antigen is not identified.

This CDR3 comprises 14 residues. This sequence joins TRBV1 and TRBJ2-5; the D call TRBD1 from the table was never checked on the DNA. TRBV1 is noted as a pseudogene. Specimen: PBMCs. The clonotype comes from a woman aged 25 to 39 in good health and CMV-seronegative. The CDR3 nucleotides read TGCACCAGCAGCCCCCTACAGGGGACGGAGACCCAGTACTTC. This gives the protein CTSSPLQGTETQYF.